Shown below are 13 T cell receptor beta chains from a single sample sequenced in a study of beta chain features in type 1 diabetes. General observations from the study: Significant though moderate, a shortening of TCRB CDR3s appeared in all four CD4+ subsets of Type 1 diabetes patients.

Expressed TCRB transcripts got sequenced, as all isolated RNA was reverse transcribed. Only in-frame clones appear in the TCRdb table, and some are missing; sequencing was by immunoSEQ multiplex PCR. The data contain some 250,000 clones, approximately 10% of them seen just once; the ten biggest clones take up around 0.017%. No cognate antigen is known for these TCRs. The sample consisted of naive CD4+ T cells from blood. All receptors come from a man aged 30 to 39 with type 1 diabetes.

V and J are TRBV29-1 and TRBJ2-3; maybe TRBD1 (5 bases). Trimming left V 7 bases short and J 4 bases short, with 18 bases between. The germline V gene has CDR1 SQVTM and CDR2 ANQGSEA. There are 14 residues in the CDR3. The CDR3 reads CSASQGTVADTQYF. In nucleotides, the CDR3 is TGCAGCGCCTCCCAGGGAACGGTCGCAGATACGCAGTATTTT.

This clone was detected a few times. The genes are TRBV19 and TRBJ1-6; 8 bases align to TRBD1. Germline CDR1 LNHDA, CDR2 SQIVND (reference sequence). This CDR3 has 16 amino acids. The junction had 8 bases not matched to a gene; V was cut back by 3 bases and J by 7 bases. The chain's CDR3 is CASSIGQGLKNSPLHF. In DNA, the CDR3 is TGTGCCAGTAGTATCGGACAGGGACTAAAAAATTCACCCCTCCACTTT.

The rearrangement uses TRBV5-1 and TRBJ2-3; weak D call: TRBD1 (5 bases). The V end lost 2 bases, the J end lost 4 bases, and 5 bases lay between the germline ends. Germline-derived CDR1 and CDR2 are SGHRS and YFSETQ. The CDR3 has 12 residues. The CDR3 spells CASSLGADTQYF. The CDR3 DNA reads TGCGCCAGCAGCTTAGGGGCAGATACGCAGTATTTT.

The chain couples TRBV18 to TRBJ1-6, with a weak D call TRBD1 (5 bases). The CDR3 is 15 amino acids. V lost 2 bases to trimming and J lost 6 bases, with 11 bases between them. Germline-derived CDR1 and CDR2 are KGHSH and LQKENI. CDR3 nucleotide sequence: TGTGCCAGCTCACCAGGGGCAGTGAGTAATTCACCCCTCCACTTT. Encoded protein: CASSPGAVSNSPLHF.

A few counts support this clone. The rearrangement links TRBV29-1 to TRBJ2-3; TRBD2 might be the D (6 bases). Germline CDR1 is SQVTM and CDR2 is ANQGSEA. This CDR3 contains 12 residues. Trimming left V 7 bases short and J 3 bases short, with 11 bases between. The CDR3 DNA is TGCAGCGGTACCGGGGGAACAGATACGCAGTATTTT. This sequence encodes CSGTGGTDTQYF.

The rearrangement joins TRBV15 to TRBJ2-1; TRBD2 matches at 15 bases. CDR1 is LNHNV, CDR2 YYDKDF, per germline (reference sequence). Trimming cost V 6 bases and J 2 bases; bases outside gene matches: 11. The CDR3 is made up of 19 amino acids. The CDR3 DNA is TGTGCCACCAGTTGGCCCCCGGGACTAGCGGGGGGTGCCTACAATGAGCAGTTCTTC. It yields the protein CATSWPPGLAGGAYNEQFF. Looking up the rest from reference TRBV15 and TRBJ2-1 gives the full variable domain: DAMVIQNPRYQVTQFGKPVTLSCSQTLNHNVMYWYQQKSSQAPKLLFHYYDKDFNNEADTPDNFQSRRPNTSFCFLDIRSPGLGDTAMYLCATSWPPGLAGGAYNEQFFGPGTRLTVL.

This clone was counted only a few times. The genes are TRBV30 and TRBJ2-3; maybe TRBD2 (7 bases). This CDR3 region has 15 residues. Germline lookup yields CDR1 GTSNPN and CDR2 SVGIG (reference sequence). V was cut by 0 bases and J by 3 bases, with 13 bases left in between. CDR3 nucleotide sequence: TGTGCCTGGAGTGTTGGAGGGGGGGGGACAGATACGCAGTATTTT. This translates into CAWSVGGGGTDTQYF.

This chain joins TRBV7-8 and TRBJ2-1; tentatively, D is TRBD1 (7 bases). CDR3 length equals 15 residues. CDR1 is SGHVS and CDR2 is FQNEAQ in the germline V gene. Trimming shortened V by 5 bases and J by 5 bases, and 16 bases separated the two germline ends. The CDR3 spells CASSRLQGGDNEQFF. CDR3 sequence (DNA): TGTGCCAGCAGCCGTCTCCAGGGGGGTGACAATGAGCAGTTCTTC.

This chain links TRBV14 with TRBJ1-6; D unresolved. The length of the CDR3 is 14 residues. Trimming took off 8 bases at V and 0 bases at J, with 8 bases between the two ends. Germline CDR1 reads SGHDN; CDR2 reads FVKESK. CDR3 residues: CASADYSYNSPLHF. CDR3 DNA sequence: TGTGCCAGCGCTGACTACTCCTATAATTCACCCCTCCACTTT.

In DNA, the CDR3 is TGTGCCAGCTCACCAATATCCGACGGGAGAGGCTACACCTTC. Translating gives CASSPISDGRGYTF. The V gene is TRBV18, the J gene TRBJ1-2; D remains unclear. Trimming stripped 2 bases from V and 8 bases from J, with 15 bases between. The V gene's germline CDR1 is KGHSH and CDR2 LQKENI. CDR3 length: 14 residues. The whole variable domain, filled in from reference TRBV18 and TRBJ1-2, reads NAGVMQNPRHLVRRRGQEARLRCSPMKGHSHVYWYRQLPEEGLKFMVYLQKENIIDESGMPKERFSAEFPKEGPSILRIQQVVRGDSAAYFCASSPISDGRGYTFGSGTRLTVV.

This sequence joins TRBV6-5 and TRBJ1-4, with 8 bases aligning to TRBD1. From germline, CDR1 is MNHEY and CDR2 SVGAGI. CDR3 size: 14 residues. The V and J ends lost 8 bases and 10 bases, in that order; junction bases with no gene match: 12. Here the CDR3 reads CASGAGTGEGKLFF. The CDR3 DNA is TGTGCCAGCGGGGCCGGGACAGGAGAAGGAAAACTGTTTTTT.

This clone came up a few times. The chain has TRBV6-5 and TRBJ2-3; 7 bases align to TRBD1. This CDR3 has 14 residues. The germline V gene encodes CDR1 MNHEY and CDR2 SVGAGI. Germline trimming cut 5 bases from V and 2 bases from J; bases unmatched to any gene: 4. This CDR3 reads CASSLTGVTDTQYF. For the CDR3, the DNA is TGTGCCAGCAGTCTCACAGGGGTCACAGATACGCAGTATTTT.

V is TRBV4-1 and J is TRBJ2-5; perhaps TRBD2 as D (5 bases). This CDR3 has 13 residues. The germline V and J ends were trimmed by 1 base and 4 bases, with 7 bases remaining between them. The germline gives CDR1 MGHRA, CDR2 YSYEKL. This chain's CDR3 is CASSQVGVETQYF. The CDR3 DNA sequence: TGCGCCAGCAGCCAAGTCGGGGTAGAGACCCAGTACTTC.